The T cell receptor beta chain under discussion was sequenced for a study of beta chain features in type 1 diabetes. Investigators reverse transcribed all isolated RNA, so they sequenced expressed TCRB transcripts. Produced via immunoSEQ multiplex PCR; TCRdb's table is partial and in-frame only. Of 400,000 to 500,000 clones detected, 11% to 15% appear once; the ten largest clones hold roughly 0.033%. The study's findings and limits: Whether HLA type influences TCRB rearrangement remained unresolved here. A greater similarity of naive, central memory and Treg TCRB repertoires was seen among patients than among healthy donors.

Blood was collected once per donor into heparin, averaging roughly 0.12 L. Cell sorting via CD45RO/CCR7/CD25/CD127/CD95/CD27 was performed to obtain CD4+ naive, central memory, regulatory and stem cell-like memory cells. This clone was seen a few times. Its antigen remains unknown. V dropped 4 bases and J dropped 3 bases, with 14 bases sitting between them. The CDR3 totals 15 residues. The V gene's germline CDR1 is SGHNT and CDR2 YYREEE (reference sequence). Sequencing was performed on naive CD4+ T cells from blood. The V and J genes are TRBV5-4 and TRBJ2-1, with TRBD2 as a possible D gene (5 bases). The receptor was derived from a man aged 25-45 years in good health. Written as DNA, the CDR3 is TGTGCCAGCAGCATCCCGCCGGGAAGCTACAATGAGCAGTTCTTC. This gives the protein CASSIPPGSYNEQFF.